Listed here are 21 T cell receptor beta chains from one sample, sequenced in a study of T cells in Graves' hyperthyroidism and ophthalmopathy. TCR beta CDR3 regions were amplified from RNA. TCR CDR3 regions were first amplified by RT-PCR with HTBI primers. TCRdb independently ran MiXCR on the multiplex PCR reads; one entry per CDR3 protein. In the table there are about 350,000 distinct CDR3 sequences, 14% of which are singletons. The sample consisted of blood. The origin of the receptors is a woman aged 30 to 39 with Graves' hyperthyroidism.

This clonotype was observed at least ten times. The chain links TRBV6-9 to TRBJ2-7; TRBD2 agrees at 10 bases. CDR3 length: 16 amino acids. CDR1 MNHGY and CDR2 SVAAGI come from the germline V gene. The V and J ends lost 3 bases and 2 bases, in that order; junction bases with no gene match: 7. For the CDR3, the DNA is TGTGCCAGCAGTTACGCAACTAGCGGGACGACCTACGAGCAGTACTTC. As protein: CASSYATSGTTYEQYF.

CDR3 DNA sequence: TGTGCCAGCAGTTTGGGCGGGAGGAGCGAGCAGTACTTC. It translates to CASSLGGRSEQYF. The rearrangement links TRBV28 to TRBJ2-7; 8 bases fit TRBD2. V was clipped by 3 bases and J by 6 bases; unmatched bases: 4. Germline values: CDR1 MDHEN, CDR2 SYDVKM. This CDR3 contains 13 residues.

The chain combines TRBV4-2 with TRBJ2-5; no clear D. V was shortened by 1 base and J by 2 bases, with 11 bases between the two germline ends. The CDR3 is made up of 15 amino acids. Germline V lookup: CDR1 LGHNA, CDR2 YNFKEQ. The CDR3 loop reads CASSQGVAVQETQYF. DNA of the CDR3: TGTGCCAGCAGCCAAGGGGTAGCCGTTCAAGAGACCCAGTACTTC.

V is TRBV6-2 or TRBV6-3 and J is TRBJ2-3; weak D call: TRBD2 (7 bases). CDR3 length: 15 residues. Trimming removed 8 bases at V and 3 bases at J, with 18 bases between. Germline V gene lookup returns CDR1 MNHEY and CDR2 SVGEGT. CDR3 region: CASARGGGLTDTQYF. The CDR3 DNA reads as TGTGCCAGCGCCCGGGGAGGGGGGCTGACAGATACGCAGTATTTT.

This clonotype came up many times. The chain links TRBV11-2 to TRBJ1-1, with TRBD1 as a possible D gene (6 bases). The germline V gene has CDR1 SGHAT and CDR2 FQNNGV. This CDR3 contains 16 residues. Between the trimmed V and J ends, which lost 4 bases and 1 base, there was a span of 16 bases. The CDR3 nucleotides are TGTGCCAGCAGCTCACCGTTGGGGGCGCCGAACACTGAAGCTTTCTTT. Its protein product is CASSSPLGAPNTEAFF.

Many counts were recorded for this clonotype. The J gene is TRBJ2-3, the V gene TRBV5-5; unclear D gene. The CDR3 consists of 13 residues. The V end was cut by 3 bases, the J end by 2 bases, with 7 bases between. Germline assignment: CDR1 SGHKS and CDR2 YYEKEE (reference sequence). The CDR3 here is CASSSASTDTQYF. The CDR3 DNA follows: TGTGCCAGCAGCTCGGCCTCCACAGATACGCAGTATTTT.

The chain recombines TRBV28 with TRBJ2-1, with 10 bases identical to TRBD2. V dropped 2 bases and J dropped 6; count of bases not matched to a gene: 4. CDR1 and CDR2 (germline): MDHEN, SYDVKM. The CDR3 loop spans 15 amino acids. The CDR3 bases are TGTGCCAGCAGTTTACTGGCTAGCGGGAGCAATGAGCAGTTCTTC. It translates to CASSLLASGSNEQFF.

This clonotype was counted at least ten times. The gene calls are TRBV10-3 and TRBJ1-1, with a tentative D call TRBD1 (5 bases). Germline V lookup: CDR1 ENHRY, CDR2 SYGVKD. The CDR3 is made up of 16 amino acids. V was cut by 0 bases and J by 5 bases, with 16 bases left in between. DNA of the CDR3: TGTGCCATCAGTGAGTCCTCGGGGGAGCGTGGGACTGAAGCTTTCTTT. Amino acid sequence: CAISESSGERGTEAFF.

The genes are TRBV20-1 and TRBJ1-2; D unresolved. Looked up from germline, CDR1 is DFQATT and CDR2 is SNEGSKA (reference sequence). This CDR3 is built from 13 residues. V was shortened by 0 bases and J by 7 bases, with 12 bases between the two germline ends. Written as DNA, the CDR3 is TGCAGTGCTAGAGATCGTGTGTCGGGTGGCTACACCTTC. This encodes CSARDRVSGGYTF.

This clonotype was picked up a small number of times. CDR3 in DNA: TGTGCCAGCAGTGAACAAGCTGCGGGACAAACTGGGCAGTTCTTC. Its protein product is CASSEQAAGQTGQFF. The chain uses TRBV6-1 and TRBJ2-1; D possibly matches TRBD1 or TRBD2 (6 bases each). From germline, CDR1 is MNHNS and CDR2 SASEGT. V was clipped by 2 bases and J by 12 bases, with 20 bases between them. The CDR3 covers 15 residues.

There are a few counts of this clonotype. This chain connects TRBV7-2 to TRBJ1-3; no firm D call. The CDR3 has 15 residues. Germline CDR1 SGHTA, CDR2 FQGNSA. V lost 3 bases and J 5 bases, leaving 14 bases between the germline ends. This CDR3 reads CASSFAGNRRNTIYF. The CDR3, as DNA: TGTGCCAGCAGCTTTGCGGGGAATAGAAGAAACACCATATATTTT.

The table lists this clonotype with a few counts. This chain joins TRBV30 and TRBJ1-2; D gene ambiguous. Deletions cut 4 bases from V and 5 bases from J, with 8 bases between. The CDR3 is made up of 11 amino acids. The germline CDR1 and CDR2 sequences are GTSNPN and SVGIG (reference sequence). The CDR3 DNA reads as TGTGCCTGGACCGGGTTATATGGCTACACCTTC. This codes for CAWTGLYGYTF.

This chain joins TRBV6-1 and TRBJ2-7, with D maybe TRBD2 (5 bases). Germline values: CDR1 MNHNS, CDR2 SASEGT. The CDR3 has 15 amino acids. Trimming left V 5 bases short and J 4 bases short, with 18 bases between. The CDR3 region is CASSWGNGESYEQYF. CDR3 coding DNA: TGTGCCAGCAGTTGGGGTAATGGGGAGTCGTACGAGCAGTACTTC.

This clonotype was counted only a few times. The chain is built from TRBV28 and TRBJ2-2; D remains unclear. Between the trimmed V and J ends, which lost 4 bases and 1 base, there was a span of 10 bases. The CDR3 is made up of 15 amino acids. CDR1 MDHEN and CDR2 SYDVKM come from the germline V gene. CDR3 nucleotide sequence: TGTGCCAGCAGTTCGGGCCAACTGAACACCGGGGAGCTGTTTTTT. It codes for CASSSGQLNTGELFF.

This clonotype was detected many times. The CDR3, as DNA: TGCAGTGCTAGCCCCCGGTGGCGACTAGAGACCCAGTACTTC. Translating gives CSASPRWRLETQYF. The gene calls are TRBV20-1 and TRBJ2-5; no reliable D call. The CDR3 is made up of 14 amino acids. The V gene's germline CDR1 is DFQATT and CDR2 SNEGSKA (reference sequence). V lost 3 bases, J lost 4 bases, and 15 bases lay in between.

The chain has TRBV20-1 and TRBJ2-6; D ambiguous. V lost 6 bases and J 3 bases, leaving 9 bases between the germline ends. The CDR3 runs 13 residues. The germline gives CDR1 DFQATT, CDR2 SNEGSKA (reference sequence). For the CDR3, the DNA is TGCAGTGCAACCCCTGATGGGGCCAACGTCCTGACTTTC. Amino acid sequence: CSATPDGANVLTF.

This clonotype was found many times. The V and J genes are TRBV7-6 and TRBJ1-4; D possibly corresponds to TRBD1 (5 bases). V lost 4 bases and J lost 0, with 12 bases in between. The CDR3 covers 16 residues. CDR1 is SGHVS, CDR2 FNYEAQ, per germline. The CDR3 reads CASSSRGGSTNEKLFF. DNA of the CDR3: TGTGCCAGCAGCTCTAGGGGAGGGTCAACTAATGAAAAACTGTTTTTT.

DNA for the CDR3: TGTGCCAGCAGTGAAGGGGTTCGCACCATATATTTT. This encodes CASSEGVRTIYF. This sequence joins TRBV12-3 or TRBV12-4 and TRBJ1-3; a possible D gene is TRBD1 (5 bases). Trimming pared 5 bases from V and 9 bases from J, leaving 11 bases between. CDR3 length equals 12 residues.

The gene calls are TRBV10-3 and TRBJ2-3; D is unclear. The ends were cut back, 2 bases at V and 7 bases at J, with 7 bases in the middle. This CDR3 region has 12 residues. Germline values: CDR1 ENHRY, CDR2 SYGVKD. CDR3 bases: TGTGCCATCAGTGAGGGGCTATATACGCAGTATTTT. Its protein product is CAISEGLYTQYF.

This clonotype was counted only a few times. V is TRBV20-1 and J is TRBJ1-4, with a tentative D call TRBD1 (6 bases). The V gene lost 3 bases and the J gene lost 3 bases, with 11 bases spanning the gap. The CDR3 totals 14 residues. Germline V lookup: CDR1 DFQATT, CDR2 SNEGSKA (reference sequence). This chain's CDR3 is CSASNRQANEKLFF. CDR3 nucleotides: TGCAGTGCTAGCAATAGACAGGCTAATGAAAAACTGTTTTTT.

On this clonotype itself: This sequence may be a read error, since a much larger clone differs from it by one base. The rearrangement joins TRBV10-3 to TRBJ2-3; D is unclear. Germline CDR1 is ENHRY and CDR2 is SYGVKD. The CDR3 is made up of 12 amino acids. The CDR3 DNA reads TGTGCCATCATGGGTAGCACAGATACGCGGTATTTT. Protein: CAIMGSTDTRYF.